These T cell receptor beta chains were read from a single sample in a study of OX40 agonist ivuxolimab in advanced cancers. TCRdb keeps only in-frame clones here, not all; method: immunoSEQ multiplex PCR. The sample consists of 25,000 to 35,000 clones, roughly 90% of them appearing once. This specimen was CD4+ or CD8+ T cells sorted from blood, taken in a trial of the OX40 agonist ivuxolimab. The receptors shown here come from an adult with an advanced solid tumor such as melanoma, head and neck, liver or kidney cancer. The CDR3 runs from the conserved cysteine through the conserved F or W. The D gene is left open where the match is weak. The size of a clone is reported for some rows only, either as once, few or many, or as a class for expanded clones.

abundance,v_gene,d_gene,j_gene,CDR3nt,CDR3aa
NA,TRBV6-1,NA,TRBJ1-1,TGTGCCAGCAGCTGGACGGAGATTGAAGCTTTCTTT,CASSWTEIEAFF
NA,TRBV2,NA,TRBJ1-1,TGTGCCAGCAGGAGTTCTGAAGCTTTCTTT,CASRSSEAFF
NA,TRBV9,NA,TRBJ2-1,TGTGCCAGCAGCCCTCAGAGTGAGCAGTTCTTC,CASSPQSEQFF
NA,TRBV27,NA,TRBJ1-2,TGTGCCAGCAGTTTTGACTCTTGGGGCTATGGCTACACCTTC,CASSFDSWGYGYTF
NA,TRBV7-9,NA,TRBJ1-5,TGTGCCAGCAGCATCTCGGGCAATCAGCCCCAGCATTTT,CASSISGNQPQHF
NA,TRBV5-5,TRBD1,TRBJ2-1,TGTGCCAGCAGCACCTGGACAGGGTTCGGTGAGCAGTTCTTC,CASSTWTGFGEQFF
NA,TRBV14,NA,TRBJ2-3,TGTGCCAGCAGCCAACTCACAGATACGCAGTATTTT,CASSQLTDTQYF
NA,TRBV11-1,NA,TRBJ1-3,TGTGCCAGCAGCCGAGACAGCTCCTCTGGAAACACCATATATTTT,CASSRDSSSGNTIYF
NA,TRBV27,TRBD2,TRBJ2-2,TGTGCCAGCGGGGGGGACACCGGGGAGCTGTTTTTT,CASGGDTGELFF
NA,TRBV27,TRBD2,TRBJ2-7,TGTGCCAGCAGTCCGGGACTAGCGGGAGGGTTCCACGAGCAGTACTTC,CASSPGLAGGFHEQYF
NA,TRBV7-9,TRBD1,TRBJ1-2,TGTGCCAGCAGCTTCGGACAGGCTCGTCGGGGAAGTGGCTACACCTTC,CASSFGQARRGSGYTF
NA,TRBV19,NA,TRBJ1-2,TGTGCCAGTAGTATAGACCAGTTCTATGGCTACACCTTC,CASSIDQFYGYTF
NA,TRBV5-4,TRBD2,TRBJ2-1,TGTGCCAGCAGCTTGATTCCGACTAGCGGTGGGAATGAGCAGTTCTTC,CASSLIPTSGGNEQFF
NA,TRBV4-1,NA,TRBJ2-7,TGCGCCAGCAGCCAAGGCCCCTTTCTTGAGCAGTACTTC,CASSQGPFLEQYF
NA,TRBV13,NA,TRBJ1-2,TGTGCCAGCAGCTTAGGAAGCTATGGCTACACCTTC,CASSLGSYGYTF
NA,TRBV19,NA,TRBJ1-6,TGTGCCAGTATGGTGGGGGGCCTTAATTCACCCCTCCACTTT,CASMVGGLNSPLHF
NA,TRBV9,NA,TRBJ2-3,TGTGCCAGCAGCGCATTAACAGATACGCAGTATTTT,CASSALTDTQYF
NA,TRBV19,NA,TRBJ1-5,TGTGCCAGTAGCAAAGAGGGGGATCAGCCCCAGCATTTT,CASSKEGDQPQHF
NA,TRBV7-2,NA,TRBJ2-3,TGTGCCAGCAGCCCCAATGGTACGCAGTATTTT,CASSPNGTQYF
NA,TRBV28,TRBD2,TRBJ2-5,TGTGCCAGCAGTTTATTTGCGGGGGGTATAGGGGAGACCCAGTACTTC,CASSLFAGGIGETQYF
NA,TRBV27,NA,TRBJ1-3,TGTGCCAGCAGTCTAAATGCAGGCGTCCTCTCTGGAAACACCATATATTTT,CASSLNAGVLSGNTIYF
NA,TRBV19,TRBD1,TRBJ2-1,TGTGCCAGTAGTTGGGACAGGGGCGGCAATGAGCAGTTCTTC,CASSWDRGGNEQFF
NA,TRBV13,TRBD1,TRBJ1-6,TGTGCCAGCAGCTTCTGGACAGGGGGTACCAGCTCCTATAATTCACCCCTCCACTTT,CASSFWTGGTSSYNSPLHF
NA,TRBV7-6,NA,TRBJ2-7,TGTGCCAGCAGCTTAGTTTCAGCTTCCTACGAGCAGTACTTC,CASSLVSASYEQYF
NA,TRBV19,NA,TRBJ2-7,TGTGCCAGTAGTATATTCTCCCAGGGATCCGAGCAGTACTTC,CASSIFSQGSEQYF
NA,TRBV7-6,TRBD2,TRBJ2-1,TGTGCCAGCAGCTTAGCGATCCTAGCGGGCTACAATGAGCAGTTCTTC,CASSLAILAGYNEQFF
NA,TRBV15,NA,TRBJ1-2,TGTGCCACCAGCAGAGATCGGGCAGGGGAAGGCTACACCTTC,CATSRDRAGEGYTF
NA,TRBV9,NA,TRBJ2-3,TGTGCCAGCAGCGTAGGTTCTGTCTCTAGCACAGATACGCAGTATTTT,CASSVGSVSSTDTQYF
NA,TRBV13,NA,TRBJ2-3,TGTGCCAGCAGCCCACTTCCAGATACGCAGTATTTT,CASSPLPDTQYF
NA,TRBV5-5,NA,TRBJ1-5,TGTGCCAGCTCGGCCTGGCCACTCGTTAGCAATCAGCCCCAGCATTTT,CASSAWPLVSNQPQHF
NA,TRBV6-4,NA,TRBJ2-1,TGTGCCAGCAGTTCCAATGCCCGGGATGAGCAGTTCTTC,CASSSNARDEQFF
NA,TRBV6-5,NA,TRBJ2-7,TGTGCCAGCAGTTACTCGGAATCGGGCTACGAGCAGTACTTC,CASSYSESGYEQYF
NA,TRBV7-8,TRBD2,TRBJ2-7,TGTGCCAGCAGCTTAGATGCTAGCGGGAGCGAGCAGTACTTC,CASSLDASGSEQYF
NA,TRBV2,TRBD1,TRBJ2-1,TGTGCCAGCAGTGAAGCCCCTGACAGGGGGCCCTACAATGAGCAGTTCTTC,CASSEAPDRGPYNEQFF
once,TRBV18,NA,TRBJ2-7,TGTGCCACCAACGGACGGGAAGGCTACGAGCAGTACTTC,CATNGREGYEQYF
NA,TRBV6-5,TRBD2,TRBJ2-7,TGTGCCAGCAGTTACTCACTAGCGGGGGGGGAGCAGTACTTC,CASSYSLAGGEQYF
NA,TRBV5-1,TRBD2,TRBJ2-7,TGCGCCAGCAGCTTGTGGGCGGGAGCCAACGAGCAGTACTTC,CASSLWAGANEQYF
NA,TRBV9,NA,TRBJ2-5,TGTGCCAGCAGCGTAGTGACGGGGGAGACCCAGTACTTC,CASSVVTGETQYF
NA,TRBV4-3,NA,TRBJ2-2,TGCGCCAGCAGCCAAGACATCGGGAACACCGGGGAGCTGTTTTTT,CASSQDIGNTGELFF
NA,TRBV19,NA,TRBJ2-7,TGTGCCAGTAGCGACAGGTCCGACCTGGAGCAGTACTTC,CASSDRSDLEQYF
NA,TRBV6-1,NA,TRBJ2-5,TGTGCCAGCAGTATTCTCATCGGGACGGAAGAGACCCAGTACTTC,CASSILIGTEETQYF
NA,TRBV6-6,TRBD1,TRBJ2-7,TGTGCCAGCAGTACAGGACAGGTCGACTACGAGCAGTACTTC,CASSTGQVDYEQYF